Presented here are 27 T cell receptor beta chains from one specimen sequenced in a study of CD8+ T cells in alopecia areata. Sequencing relied on a cDNA template that was reverse transcribed from extracted RNA. Clones were read by immunoSEQ multiplex PCR, and TCRdb kept only the in-frame ones, dropping some. The repertoire includes some 99,000 clones, 60% to 65% of them detected once, and around 16% sits in the top ten. The treatment denotes: oral pan-JAK inhibitor, 5-10 mg twice daily. This specimen consisted of CD8+ T cells sorted from blood, obtained at week 4, from a patient treated with tofacitinib. These receptors came from a human donor with alopecia areata.

This clone is a singleton in its sample. J is TRBJ2-7 and V is TRBV19; a possible D gene is TRBD1 (6 bases). The V and J ends lost 0 bases and 3 bases respectively, with 6 bases between them. Germline loops: CDR1 LNHDA, CDR2 SQIVND (reference sequence). This CDR3 region has 13 residues. The CDR3 nucleotides are TGTGCCAGTAGTATAGACAGGGGCTACGAGCAGTACTTC. It codes for CASSIDRGYEQYF.

The chain combines TRBV27 with TRBJ1-1; 7 bases agree with TRBD1. The CDR3 is 13 residues long. CDR1 is MNHEY, CDR2 SMNVEV, per germline (reference sequence). The trim removed 8 bases at V and 1 base at J, leaving 4 bases unmatched. CDR3 nucleotide sequence: TGTGCCAGCGGGAGACAGGGGAACACTGAAGCTTTCTTT. Amino acid sequence: CASGRQGNTEAFF.

The V call is TRBV5-8, the J call TRBJ2-7, with D possibly being TRBD2 (5 bases). Trimming removed 0 bases at V and 5 bases at J, with 12 bases between. CDR3 length equals 14 residues. Germline CDR1 is SGHTS and CDR2 is YDEGEE. CDR3 protein: CASSLGGNPHEQYF. In DNA form, the CDR3 reads TGTGCCAGCAGCTTGGGAGGGAACCCGCACGAGCAGTACTTC.

The gene calls are TRBV27 and TRBJ1-1, with D possibly being TRBD1 (6 bases). CDR3 size: 15 residues. With 5 bases removed from V and 1 base from J, the gap between germline ends came to 14 bases. The germline CDR1 and CDR2 sequences are MNHEY and SMNVEV (reference sequence). The CDR3 sequence: CASSHQQGGNTEAFF. As DNA, the CDR3 is TGTGCCAGCAGTCACCAACAGGGAGGGAACACTGAAGCTTTCTTT.

This clone has more than one count but fewer than ten. V usage is TRBV4-3 and J usage is TRBJ2-3, with 11 bases matching TRBD1. CDR3 size: 16 residues. V lost 0 bases and J lost 4; bases outside the gene matches: 3. Germline lookup yields CDR1 LGHNA and CDR2 YSLEER. CDR3: CASSQDRGQGADTQYF. CDR3 nucleotides: TGCGCCAGCAGCCAAGATCGGGGACAGGGGGCAGATACGCAGTATTTT.

The rearrangement uses TRBV4-1 and TRBJ2-7; no clear D. Germline CDR1 MGHRA, CDR2 YSYEKL. The CDR3 contains 13 residues. V gave up 4 bases and J gave up 5 bases, with 12 bases separating them. CDR3 residues: CASSPYRADEQYF. CDR3 DNA: TGCGCCAGCAGCCCTTACCGGGCCGACGAGCAGTACTTC.

This rearrangement joins TRBV14 to TRBJ1-2; D unclear. Germline CDR1 reads SGHDN; CDR2 reads FVKESK. V lost 0 bases to trimming and J lost 6 bases, with 11 bases between them. This CDR3 has 14 amino acids. The CDR3 here is CASSQDRFSHGYTF. As DNA, the CDR3 is TGTGCCAGCAGCCAAGATCGCTTTAGTCATGGCTACACCTTC.

The chain combines TRBV25-1 with TRBJ2-1, with 9 bases aligning to TRBD2. The CDR3 loop spans 16 amino acids. The V gene's germline CDR1 is MGHDK and CDR2 SYGVNS. Unmatched junction bases numbered 5, after V lost 0 bases and J lost 5 bases. This CDR3 is CASSEYRLAAHNEQFF. The CDR3 nucleotides are TGTGCCAGCAGTGAATACCGACTAGCGGCACACAATGAGCAGTTCTTC.

The V gene is TRBV30, the J gene TRBJ1-2, with D uncertain. The CDR3 has 14 residues. The germline V and J ends were trimmed by 5 bases and 0 bases, with 13 bases remaining between them. Germline values: CDR1 GTSNPN, CDR2 SVGIG (reference sequence). The CDR3, as DNA: TGTGCCTGGCTTAGTTCTTTAGCTAACTATGGCTACACCTTC. This gives the protein CAWLSSLANYGYTF.

The genes are TRBV27 and TRBJ2-1; 9 bases match TRBD1. V gave up 5 bases and J gave up 3 bases; unmatched junction bases: 8. The CDR3 is made up of 16 amino acids. Germline V gene lookup returns CDR1 MNHEY and CDR2 SMNVEV (reference sequence). CDR3 nucleotide sequence: TGTGCCAGCAGTCTTCGGGGACAGGGCCTCTACAATGAGCAGTTCTTC. Translating gives CASSLRGQGLYNEQFF.

The DNA for the CDR3 is TGTGCCAGCAGCTTATGGCAGGGTGACAACTATGGCTACACCTTC. Residues: CASSLWQGDNYGYTF. The chain uses TRBV5-4 and TRBJ1-2; D is possibly TRBD1 (5 bases). The V end was cut by 2 bases, the J end by 2 bases, with 13 bases between. Per the germline V gene, CDR1 is SGHNT and CDR2 is YYREEE (reference sequence). The CDR3 is made up of 15 amino acids. Based on the CDR3 plus reference TRBV5-4 and TRBJ1-2, the full variable domain is ETGVTQSPTHLIKTRGQQVTLRCSSQSGHNTVSWYQQALGQGPQFIFQYYREEENGRGNFPPRFSGLQFPNYSSELNVNALELDDSALYLCASSLWQGDNYGYTFGSGTRLTVV.

This clone was found a few times. Here the CDR3 DNA reads TGTGCCAGTAGTATAGAGTCTATTTCTGGGGCCAACGTCCTGACTTTC. This translates into CASSIESISGANVLTF. The gene calls are TRBV19 and TRBJ2-6; D is unclear. Deletions cut 0 bases from V and 1 base from J, with 7 bases between. The CDR3 is made up of 16 amino acids. Germline V gene data show CDR1 as LNHDA and CDR2 as SQIVND (reference sequence). The entire variable domain, with the rest obtained from reference TRBV19 and TRBJ2-6, is as follows: DGGITQSPKYLFRKEGQNVTLSCEQNLNHDAMYWYRQDPGQGLRLIYYSQIVNDFQKGDIAEGYSVSREKKESFPLTVTSAQKNPTAFYLCASSIESISGANVLTFGAGSRLTVL.

The V and J genes are TRBV5-6 and TRBJ1-2, with 10 bases fitting TRBD1. The CDR3 extends over 14 amino acids. Trimming cost V 5 bases and J 4 bases; bases outside gene matches: 5. Germline V lookup: CDR1 SGHDT, CDR2 YYEEEE. The CDR3: CASRPDRGAYGYTF. The DNA for the CDR3 is TGTGCCAGCAGACCGGACAGGGGGGCCTATGGCTACACCTTC. Combining the CDR3 with reference TRBV5-6 and TRBJ1-2 gives the whole variable domain DAGVTQSPTHLIKTRGQQVTLRCSPKSGHDTVSWYQQALGQGPQFIFQYYEEEERQRGNFPDRFSGHQFPNYSSELNVNALLLGDSALYLCASRPDRGAYGYTFGSGTRLTVV.

The chain links TRBV4-1 to TRBJ1-1; D remains unclear. This CDR3 spans 14 amino acids. Germline CDR1 MGHRA, CDR2 YSYEKL. V was trimmed by 0 bases and J by 2 bases, leaving 7 bases between them. CDR3 protein: CASSQERENTEAFF. The CDR3 DNA sequence: TGCGCCAGCAGCCAAGAGAGGGAAAACACTGAAGCTTTCTTT.

With respect to this clone: At the DNA level, this CDR3 is encoded by other sequences in the same sample as well. The CDR3 region has the DNA TGTGCCAGCAGCTTGGGCAGTGAGCAGTTCTTC. Encoded protein: CASSLGSEQFF. The chain links TRBV5-6 to TRBJ2-1; D is uncertain. Per the germline V gene, CDR1 is SGHDT and CDR2 is YYEEEE. V lost 0 bases to trimming and J lost 9 bases, with 4 bases between them. The CDR3 spans 11 residues.

This clone was seen only a few times. V and J are TRBV5-1 and TRBJ2-7, with no clear D. V was shortened by 4 bases and J by 3 bases, with 5 bases between the two germline ends. CDR3 size: 11 residues. The V gene's germline CDR1 is SGHRS and CDR2 YFSETQ. CDR3 DNA: TGCGCCAGCAGCCATGACTACGAGCAGTACTTC. Protein: CASSHDYEQYF.

This chain links TRBV2 with TRBJ1-4; D may be TRBD1 (5 bases). The ends were cut back, 2 bases at V and 0 bases at J, with 10 bases in the middle. The germline V gene has CDR1 SNHLY and CDR2 FYNNEI. The length of the CDR3 is 16 residues. CDR3 region: CASSEKWGSTNEKLFF. For the CDR3, the DNA is TGTGCCAGCAGTGAAAAGTGGGGCTCAACTAATGAAAAACTGTTTTTT.

The rearrangement joins TRBV7-2 to TRBJ1-5, with D possibly being TRBD1 (5 bases). The CDR3 sequence is 14 residues long. CDR1 is SGHTA, CDR2 FQGNSA, per germline. Trimming removed 4 bases at V and 7 bases at J, with 14 bases between. CDR3: CASSYVGLWQPQHF. The CDR3 DNA reads TGTGCCAGCAGCTACGTGGGGCTGTGGCAGCCCCAGCATTTT.

The rearrangement uses TRBV19 and TRBJ1-1, with a possible D match to TRBD1 (5 bases). CDR1 LNHDA and CDR2 SQIVND come from the germline V gene (reference sequence). Trimming stripped 10 bases from V and 7 bases from J, with 16 bases between. The length of the CDR3 is 12 residues. The CDR3 spells CATLSWGFEAFF. CDR3 nucleotide sequence: TGTGCCACCCTCTCGTGGGGGTTTGAAGCTTTCTTT.

This rearrangement joins TRBV29-1 to TRBJ1-2; D is uncertain. The CDR3 totals 11 residues. Looked up from germline, CDR1 is SQVTM and CDR2 is ANQGSEA. The ends were cut back, 7 bases at V and 1 base at J, with 7 bases in the middle. CDR3 amino acids: CSAADNYGYTF. The CDR3, as DNA: TGCAGCGCCGCGGATAACTATGGCTACACCTTC.

This chain connects TRBV27 to TRBJ2-6, with 8 nucleotides matching TRBD1. CDR3 size: 17 residues. CDR1 and CDR2 (germline): MNHEY, SMNVEV (reference sequence). V lost 4 bases to trimming and J lost 0 bases; unmatched junction nucleotides: 5. CDR3 coding DNA: TGTGCCAGCAGTTCGGGACAGGTCGTCTCTGGGGCCAACGTCCTGACTTTC. This sequence encodes CASSSGQVVSGANVLTF. The variable domain in full, completed from reference TRBV27 and TRBJ2-6, reads EAQVTQNPRYLITVTGKKLTVTCSQNMNHEYMSWYRQDPGLGLRQIYYSMNVEVTDKGDVPEGYKVSRKEKRNFPLILESPSPNQTSLYFCASSSGQVVSGANVLTFGAGSRLTVL.

This CDR3 reads CASSPGSSYEQYF. CDR3 bases: TGCGCCAGCAGCCCCGGGAGCTCCTACGAGCAGTACTTC. The chain joins TRBV5-1 to TRBJ2-7; a possible D gene is TRBD2 (6 bases). Germline V gene data show CDR1 as SGHRS and CDR2 as YFSETQ. The CDR3 is made up of 13 amino acids. Trimming stripped 4 bases from V and 0 bases from J, with 8 bases between.

The chain uses TRBV5-1 and TRBJ1-6; TRBD1 agrees at 9 bases. CDR3 length equals 16 residues. Germline-derived CDR1 and CDR2 are SGHRS and YFSETQ. After removal of 0 bases from V and 3 bases from J, the junction contained 1 base not matched to a gene. The CDR3 DNA sequence: TGCGCCAGCAGCTTGGCGGGACAGGGCTATAATTCACCCCTCCACTTT. Its translation: CASSLAGQGYNSPLHF.

The J gene is TRBJ2-6, the V gene TRBV25-1, with D possibly called TRBD1 or TRBD2 (6 bases each). The CDR3 spans 16 residues. Germline assignment: CDR1 MGHDK and CDR2 SYGVNS. Trimming left V 3 bases short and J 2 bases short, with 11 bases between. The CDR3 reads CASSDQEGAGANVLTF. Written as DNA, the CDR3 is TGTGCCAGCAGTGACCAGGAGGGGGCTGGGGCCAACGTCCTGACTTTC.

The chain has TRBV19 and TRBJ2-1, with D tentatively TRBD1 (5 bases). Germline V CDR1 and CDR2: LNHDA, SQIVND (reference sequence). With 5 bases removed from V and 4 bases from J, the gap between germline ends came to 15 bases. The CDR3 is made up of 15 amino acids. This CDR3 is CASSDGPDIYNEQFF. The CDR3 region has the DNA TGTGCCAGTAGTGACGGACCGGACATTTACAATGAGCAGTTCTTC.

A few counts support this clone. This sequence joins TRBV7-7 and TRBJ1-6; D is possibly TRBD1 (5 bases). V was clipped by 2 bases and J by 12 bases, with 20 bases between them. CDR1 is SSHAT, CDR2 FNYEAQ, per germline (reference sequence). CDR3 size: 16 residues. This chain's CDR3 is CASSLSMEGPKEPLHF. DNA for the CDR3: TGTGCCAGCAGCTTATCGATGGAGGGACCCAAGGAACCCCTCCACTTT. Variable domain in full (rest from reference TRBV7-7 and TRBJ1-6): GAGVSQSPRYKVTKRGQDVTLRCDPISSHATLYWYQQALGQGPEFLTYFNYEAQPDKSGLPSDRFSAERPEGSISTLTIQRTEQRDSAMYRCASSLSMEGPKEPLHFGNGTRLTVT.

The chain has TRBV7-9 and TRBJ2-7, with no clear D. The CDR3 has 13 amino acids. Trimming left V 4 bases short and J 0 bases short, with 7 bases between. In germline, CDR1 is SEHNR, CDR2 FQNEAQ (reference sequence). The CDR3 DNA reads TGTGCCAGCAGCTCACCTATCTCCTACGAGCAGTACTTC. Translated: CASSSPISYEQYF.